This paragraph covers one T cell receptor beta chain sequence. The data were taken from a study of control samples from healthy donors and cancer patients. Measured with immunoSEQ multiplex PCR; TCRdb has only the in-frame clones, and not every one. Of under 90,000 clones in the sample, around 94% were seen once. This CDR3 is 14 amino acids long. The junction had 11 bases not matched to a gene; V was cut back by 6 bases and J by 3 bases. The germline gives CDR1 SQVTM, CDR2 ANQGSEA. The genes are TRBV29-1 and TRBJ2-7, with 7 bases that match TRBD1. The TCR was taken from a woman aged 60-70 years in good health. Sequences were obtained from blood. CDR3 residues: CSVATAGGNYEQYF. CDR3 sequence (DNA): TGCAGCGTCGCCACGGCAGGGGGTAACTACGAGCAGTACTTC.